This TCR beta chain was retrieved from a study of radiotherapy plus CTLA-4 blockade in lung cancer (dated by TCRdb to 2016 to 2018). Background for the entire study: Objective responses were observed in about a sixth of enrolled patients, and disease control was achieved in 25% to 35%.

The study evaluated CTLA-4 blockade (ipilimumab) given together with focal radiation therapy in patients who had chemo-refractory metastatic non-small-cell lung cancer. Of note for this clone: Its antigen remains undetermined. No base quality information exists; no much larger clone differs at one position.

Based on the germline V gene, the CDR1 and CDR2 sequences are MGHDK and SYGVNS. From cysteine to phenylalanine, the CDR3 is 16 amino acids long. Of the read, only the CDR3 DNA is kept; its 48 bases are in frame from base 1. V gives up 3 bases and J gives up 5 bases, and the segment between their germline ends measures 18 bases. Broad study findings and their caveats: TCR clones derived from tumors expanded in peripheral blood after treatment with radiotherapy and ipilimumab. Increased serum interferon-beta after radiation, together with early dynamic changes in blood T cell clones, were reported to be the strongest predictors of response.

The method was the immunoSEQ multiplex PCR assay. TCRdb provides this immuneACCESS table in a form limited to in-frame rearrangements. Some clones are lacking; in checked studies, under half of them reflect an unresolved V gene, and why the rest are absent is not known. Recorded for this sample are 95,000 to 150,000 clones; just under 90% of them occurred a single time. The ten largest clones add up to roughly 6.9% of the sample. This TCR was sampled from a human donor with non-small cell lung cancer that progressed on radiotherapy plus ipilimumab. Here the chain combines TRBV25-1 and TRBJ2-3; the D gene is possibly TRBD1 or TRBD2, each agreeing over 5 bases. The sample was peripheral blood, taken from a patient treated with radiotherapy plus ipilimumab. The DNA sequence follows: TGTGCCAGCAGTGACTCCCCCAAACAGGAGGAAGATACGCAGTATTTT. It translates to CASSDSPKQEEDTQYF.